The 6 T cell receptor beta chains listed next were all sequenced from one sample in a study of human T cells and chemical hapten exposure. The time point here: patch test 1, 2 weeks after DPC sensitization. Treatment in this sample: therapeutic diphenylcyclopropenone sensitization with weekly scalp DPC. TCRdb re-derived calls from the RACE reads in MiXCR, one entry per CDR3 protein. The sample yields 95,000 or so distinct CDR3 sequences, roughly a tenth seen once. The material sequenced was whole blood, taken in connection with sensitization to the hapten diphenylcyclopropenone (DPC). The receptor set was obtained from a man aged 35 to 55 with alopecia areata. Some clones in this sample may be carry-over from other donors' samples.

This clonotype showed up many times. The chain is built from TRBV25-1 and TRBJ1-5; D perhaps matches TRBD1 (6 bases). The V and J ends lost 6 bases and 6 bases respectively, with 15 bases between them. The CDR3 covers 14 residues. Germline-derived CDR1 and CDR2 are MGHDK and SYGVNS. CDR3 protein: CASRATGTTQPQHF. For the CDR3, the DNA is TGTGCCAGCAGGGCAACAGGGACGACTCAGCCCCAGCATTTT.

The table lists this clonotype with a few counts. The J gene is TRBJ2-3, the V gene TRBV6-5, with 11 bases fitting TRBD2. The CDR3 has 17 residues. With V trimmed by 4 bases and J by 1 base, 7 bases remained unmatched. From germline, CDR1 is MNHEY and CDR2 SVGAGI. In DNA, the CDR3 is TGTGCCAGCAGTTCCGGGACTAGCGGTTACCGCACAGATACGCAGTATTTT. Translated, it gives CASSSGTSGYRTDTQYF.

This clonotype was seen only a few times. CDR3 nucleotides: TGCGCCAGCAGCTCAGTCAGCAATGAAAAACTGTTTTTT. It specifies CASSSVSNEKLFF. The chain is built from TRBV5-1 and TRBJ1-4; D is uncertain. Germline loops: CDR1 SGHRS, CDR2 YFSETQ. The CDR3 is 13 amino acids. With 3 bases removed from V and 5 bases from J, the gap between germline ends came to 8 bases.

CDR3 protein: CASSHGRAQETQYF. CDR3 nucleotides: TGTGCCAGCAGCCACGGGAGGGCCCAAGAGACCCAGTACTTC. The chain joins TRBV7-2 to TRBJ2-5; 8 nucleotides line up with TRBD2. Germline V lookup: CDR1 SGHTA, CDR2 FQGNSA. V lost 5 bases to trimming and J lost 1 base; unmatched junction nucleotides: 3. The CDR3 consists of 14 residues.

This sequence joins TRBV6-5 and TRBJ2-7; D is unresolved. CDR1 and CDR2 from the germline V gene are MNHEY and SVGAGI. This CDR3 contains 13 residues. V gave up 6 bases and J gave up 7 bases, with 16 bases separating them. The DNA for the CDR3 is TGTGCCAGCAGACAGACTGCCTTGGGAGAGCAGTACGTC. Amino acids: CASRQTALGEQYV.

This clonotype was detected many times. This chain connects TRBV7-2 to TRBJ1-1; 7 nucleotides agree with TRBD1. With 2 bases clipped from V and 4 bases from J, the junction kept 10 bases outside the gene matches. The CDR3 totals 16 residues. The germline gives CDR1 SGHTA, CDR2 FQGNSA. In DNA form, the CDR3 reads TGTGCCAGCAGCTTATACAGGGAGACAGGGATCACTGAAGCTTTCTTT. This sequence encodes CASSLYRETGITEAFF.